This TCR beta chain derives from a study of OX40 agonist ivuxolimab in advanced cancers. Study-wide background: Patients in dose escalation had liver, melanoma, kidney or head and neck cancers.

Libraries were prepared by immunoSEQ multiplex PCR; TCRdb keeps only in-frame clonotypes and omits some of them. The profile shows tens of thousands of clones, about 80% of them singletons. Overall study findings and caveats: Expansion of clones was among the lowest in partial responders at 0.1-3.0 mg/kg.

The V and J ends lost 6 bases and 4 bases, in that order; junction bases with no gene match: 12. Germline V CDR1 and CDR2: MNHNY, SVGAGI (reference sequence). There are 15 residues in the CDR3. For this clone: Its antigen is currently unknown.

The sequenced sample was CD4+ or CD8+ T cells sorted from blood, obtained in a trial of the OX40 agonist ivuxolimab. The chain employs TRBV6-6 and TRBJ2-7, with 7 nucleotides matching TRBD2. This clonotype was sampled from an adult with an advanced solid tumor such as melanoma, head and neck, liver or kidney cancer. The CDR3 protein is CASSSTSGGRYEQYV. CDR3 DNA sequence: TGTGCCAGCAGCTCTACCTCGGGGGGTAGATACGAGCAGTACGTC.